This T cell receptor beta chain was obtained from a study of T cell responses to AZD1222 COVID-19 vaccine. Study-level points and caveats: Donors in the cohort were predominantly white British and more often female, and clonal diversity was possibly underestimated. Reports say nearly half of spike-specific TCRs go after unmutated variant regions.

Worth noting for this clone: Its antigen remains unknown.

Clones were read by immunoSEQ multiplex PCR, and TCRdb kept only the in-frame ones, dropping some. Of fewer than 85,000 clones in the sample, approximately 90% were seen once. V was clipped by 5 bases and J by 6 bases; unmatched bases: 3. This CDR3 spans 13 amino acids. The source of this sequence is an adult who received the AZD1222 COVID-19 vaccine. The genes are TRBV12-3 or TRBV12-4 and TRBJ1-2; TRBD1 matches at 10 bases. The starting material was peripheral blood, obtained 28 days after the second AZD1222 dose. CDR3 coding DNA: TGTGCCAGCAGTCGGACAGGGGGTAATGGCTACACCTTC. Protein product: CASSRTGGNGYTF.